A single sample gave rise to the 11 T cell receptor beta chains below, sequenced in a study of beta chain features in type 1 diabetes. Findings and caveats of the study: For Type 1 diabetes patients, all four CD4+ subsets carried TCRB CDR3s that were moderately but significantly shorter.

What these receptors recognize is not known. Expressed TCRB transcripts were sequenced because the isolated RNA had all been reverse transcribed beforehand. Using immunoSEQ multiplex PCR, the repertoire was profiled, and TCRdb retains in-frame clones only, with some absent. The data contain approximately 360,000 clones, roughly 12% of them seen just once; the ten biggest clones take up 0.0095% to 0.011%. Sequencing input: naive CD4+ T cells from blood. The receptors here all came from a woman aged 18-30 years with type 1 diabetes.

This clone has more than one count but fewer than ten. V is TRBV4-1 and J is TRBJ1-2; D remains unclear. This CDR3 contains 14 residues. V gave up 0 bases and J gave up 8 bases, with 13 bases separating them. Per the germline V gene, CDR1 is MGHRA and CDR2 is YSYEKL. CDR3 sequence (DNA): TGCGCCAGCAGCCAAGATCTGGCAGCGCGCGGCTACACCTTC. This translates into CASSQDLAARGYTF.

This clone was seen a handful of times. V and J are TRBV7-9 and TRBJ2-3; possible D gene TRBD1, 6 bases. This CDR3 is built from 14 residues. The V gene lost 5 bases and the J gene lost 3 bases, with 12 bases spanning the gap. CDR1 and CDR2 from the germline V gene are SEHNR and FQNEAQ (reference sequence). In DNA form, the CDR3 reads TGTGCCAGCAGCCCGCAGGGGTTGACAGATACGCAGTATTTT. Encoded protein: CASSPQGLTDTQYF.

The sample holds a few counts of this clone. The chain is built from TRBV4-3 and TRBJ2-1; the D gene is possibly TRBD2 (5 bases). The CDR3 is 17 residues long. The V and J ends lost 0 bases and 0 bases respectively, with 12 bases between them. CDR1 LGHNA and CDR2 YSLEER come from the germline V gene. CDR3 DNA: TGCGCCAGCAGCCAAGATTCAGCGGTAAGCTCCTACAATGAGCAGTTCTTC. Protein sequence: CASSQDSAVSSYNEQFF.

The chain is built from TRBV29-1 and TRBJ2-5; possibly TRBD2 for D (6 bases). The CDR3 loop spans 13 amino acids. The germline V and J ends were trimmed by 2 bases and 7 bases, with 14 bases remaining between them. Germline V gene sequence: CDR1 SQVTM, CDR2 ANQGSEA. The CDR3 DNA reads as TGCAGCGTTGAACTTAGGGAGGCGGTGACCCAGTACTTC. Translated: CSVELREAVTQYF.

This clone was detected a few times. The rearrangement links TRBV29-1 to TRBJ2-7; the match to TRBD1 covers 9 bases. Germline V gives CDR1 SQVTM, CDR2 ANQGSEA. The trim removed 5 bases at V and 4 bases at J, leaving 12 bases unmatched. The CDR3 is 15 amino acids. The CDR3: CSVLPYAGQGYEQYF. The CDR3 nucleotides are TGCAGCGTTTTGCCTTACGCGGGACAGGGTTACGAGCAGTACTTC.

The table lists this clone with a few counts. The CDR3 DNA reads TGTGCCAGCAGCCGACGATGGGGACTAGCGTACCAAGAGACCCAGTACTTC. The encoded protein is CASSRRWGLAYQETQYF. The chain joins TRBV9 to TRBJ2-5, with 10 bases aligning to TRBD2. J lost 0 bases, V lost 4 bases, and 9 bases had no gene match. The germline CDR1 and CDR2 sequences are SGDLS and YYNGEE. The CDR3 is 17 amino acids.

This clone was recorded a few times. V is TRBV7-9 and J is TRBJ1-2, with 7 positions matching TRBD1. The CDR3 extends over 15 amino acids. With V trimmed by 1 base and J by 5 bases, 7 bases remained unmatched. Germline values: CDR1 SEHNR, CDR2 FQNEAQ (reference sequence). CDR3 nucleotide sequence: TGTGCCAGCAGCTTAGTCACCGGGACAGCATATGGCTACACCTTC. This gives the protein CASSLVTGTAYGYTF.

The genes are TRBV7-9 and TRBJ2-7; 7 nucleotides agree with TRBD2. The length of the CDR3 is 12 residues. Germline trimming cut 5 bases from V and 6 bases from J; bases unmatched to any gene: 4. CDR1 and CDR2 (germline): SEHNR, FQNEAQ (reference sequence). The CDR3: CASSGRGGEQYF. In DNA form, the CDR3 reads TGTGCCAGCAGCGGGAGGGGTGGCGAGCAGTACTTC.

The chain uses TRBV6-5 and TRBJ1-2; no definite D call. Germline V gives CDR1 MNHEY, CDR2 SVGAGI. Trimming left V 8 bases short and J 5 bases short, with 18 bases between. The CDR3 is made up of 14 amino acids. CDR3: CASRKDSTLYGYTF. In DNA, the CDR3 is TGTGCCAGCCGGAAGGACTCAACCCTGTATGGCTACACCTTC.

In this sample, this clone turned up a few times. The chain links TRBV23-1 to TRBJ2-2, with TRBD1 identical over 7 bases. TRBV23-1 is treated as an ORF (open reading frame) with a function not yet certain. The V and J ends lost 6 bases and 0 bases, in that order; junction bases with no gene match: 4. The CDR3 length is 15 residues. CDR3 in DNA: TGCGCCAGCAGCCGCGGACAGGCGAACACCGGGGAGCTGTTTTTT. Its protein is CASSRGQANTGELFF.

The V call is TRBV7-2, the J call TRBJ2-4, with TRBD2 identical over 9 bases. Germline loops: CDR1 SGHTA, CDR2 FQGNSA. V lost 5 bases and J lost 7; bases outside the gene matches: 9. The CDR3 has 15 amino acids. The CDR3 coding sequence is TGTGCCAGCAGCCCGAATAGCGGGAGACAGAACATTCAGTACTTC. Translation: CASSPNSGRQNIQYF.